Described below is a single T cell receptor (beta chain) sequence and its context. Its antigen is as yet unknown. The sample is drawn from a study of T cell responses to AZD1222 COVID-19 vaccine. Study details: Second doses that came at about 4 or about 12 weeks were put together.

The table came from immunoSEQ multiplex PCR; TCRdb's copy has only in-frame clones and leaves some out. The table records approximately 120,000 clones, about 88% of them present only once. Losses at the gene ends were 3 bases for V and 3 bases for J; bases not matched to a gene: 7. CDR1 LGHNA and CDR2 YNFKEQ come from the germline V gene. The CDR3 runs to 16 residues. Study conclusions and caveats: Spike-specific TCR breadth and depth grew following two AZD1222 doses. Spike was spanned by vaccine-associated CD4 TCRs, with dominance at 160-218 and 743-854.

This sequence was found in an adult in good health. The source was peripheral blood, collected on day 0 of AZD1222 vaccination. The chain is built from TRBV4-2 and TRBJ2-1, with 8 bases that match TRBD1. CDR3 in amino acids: CASSQPLRGLYNEQFF. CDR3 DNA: TGTGCCAGCAGCCAGCCCCTCAGGGGGCTCTACAATGAGCAGTTCTTC.